A single sample is the source of the 28 T cell receptor beta chains below, sequenced in a study of regulatory T cells in long-lasting Graves disease. Time point described: newly diagnosed GD, antithyroid drugs for less than 3 months. Preparation of the TCR library used RNA extracted from PBMCs. Combining iRepertoire HTBI primers with Arm-PCR of CDR3 regions, the authors built TCR beta libraries. Via MiXCR, TCRdb re-called the multiplex PCR reads, giving one row per CDR3 protein. The data hold around 400,000 distinct CDR3 sequences, with about 15% observed a single time. The data also belong to a second study, concerning T cells in Graves' hyperthyroidism and ophthalmopathy.

Material: peripheral blood mononuclear cells (PBMCs), obtained at new diagnosis, from a patient treated with antithyroid drugs. Source of these receptors: a woman aged 40-49 years with Graves disease.

This clonotype appeared a few times. The genes are TRBV6-5 and TRBJ2-5; D call uncertain. The CDR3 is made up of 16 amino acids. V was pared by 0 bases and J by 1 base, with 12 bases between. CDR1 and CDR2 from the germline V gene are MNHEY and SVGAGI. The CDR3 DNA follows: TGTGCCAGCAGTTACTCCTCCTCAGCGTCCCAAGAGACCCAGTACTTC. Its protein product is CASSYSSSASQETQYF.

A remark on this clonotype: A clone one base away is much larger, so this may be a read error. The chain uses TRBV30 and TRBJ2-7, with TRBD2 identical over 8 bases. Germline V gene sequence: CDR1 GTSNPN, CDR2 SVGIG (reference sequence). The CDR3 is 13 amino acids. The V segment lost 5 bases and the J segment 2 bases; nucleotides outside the gene matches: 5. The CDR3 region is CAWGAGGTYEQYF. CDR3 coding DNA: TGTGCCTGGGGTGCGGGAGGAACCTACGAGCAGTACTTC. The full variable domain, its missing parts supplied by reference TRBV30 and TRBJ2-7, is SQTIHQWPATLVQPVGSPLSLECTVEGTSNPNLYWYRQAAGRGLQLLFYSVGIGQISSEVPQNLSASRPQDRQFILSSKKLLLSDSGFYLCAWGAGGTYEQYFGPGTRLTVT.

J is TRBJ2-3 and V is TRBV19; D unresolved. V gave up 0 bases and J gave up 4 bases, with 20 bases separating them. Germline V gene sequence: CDR1 LNHDA, CDR2 SQIVND (reference sequence). The CDR3 has 18 amino acids. This CDR3 is CASSIDPPGTSRSDTQYF. The DNA for the CDR3 is TGTGCCAGTAGTATAGATCCCCCCGGTACTTCTCGCTCAGATACGCAGTATTTT.

This clonotype came up a few times. This may be a read error, as it is one base from a much larger clone. The chain joins TRBV2 to TRBJ1-6; D not certain. The germline gives CDR1 SNHLY, CDR2 FYNNEI. This CDR3 contains 13 residues. This CDR3 reads CASLASRTSPPHF. The CDR3 bases are TGTGCCAGCCTCGCCTCACGGACTTCACCCCCCCACTTT. Full variable domain (missing parts from reference TRBV2 and TRBJ1-6): EPEVTQTPSHQVTQMGQEVILRCVPISNHLYFYWYRQILGQKVEFLVSFYNNEISEKSEIFDDQFSVERPDGSNFTLKIRSTKLEDSAMYFCASLASRTSPPHFGNGTRLTVT.

This chain connects TRBV18 to TRBJ1-1; tentatively, D is TRBD1 (6 bases). This CDR3 spans 15 amino acids. Germline V gene data show CDR1 as KGHSH and CDR2 as LQKENI. Trimming took 0 bases from V and 2 from J, leaving 10 bases between them. CDR3 loop: CASSPPRGSNTEAFF. Here the CDR3 DNA reads TGTGCCAGCTCACCACCCAGGGGCAGTAACACTGAAGCTTTCTTT.

The chain is built from TRBV20-1 and TRBJ1-1; possibly TRBD1 for D (5 bases). The CDR3 is made up of 13 amino acids. Germline lookup yields CDR1 DFQATT and CDR2 SNEGSKA (reference sequence). V was pared by 3 bases and J by 2 bases, with 10 bases between. The CDR3 region has the DNA TGCAGTGCTAGTAGGGGCCCAAACACTGAAGCTTTCTTT. Translated: CSASRGPNTEAFF.

In its sample, this clonotype was seen many times. The chain couples TRBV5-1 to TRBJ2-1, with D possibly called TRBD1 or TRBD2 (5 bases each). Looked up from germline, CDR1 is SGHRS and CDR2 is YFSETQ. V shed 4 bases and J shed 10 bases, with 12 bases lying between them. The CDR3 length is 12 residues. In DNA form, the CDR3 reads TGCGCCAGCAGCCCGAGGGGCGTAGAGCAGTTCTTC. Translating it yields CASSPRGVEQFF.

A few counts support this clonotype. A read error may explain this, as a much larger clone is one base away. This rearrangement joins TRBV2 to TRBJ1-4; D might be TRBD1 (5 bases). Per the germline V gene, CDR1 is SNHLY and CDR2 is FYNNEI. V was pared by 6 bases and J by 6 bases, with 14 bases between. The CDR3 sequence is 14 residues long. Here the CDR3 reads CASSGKAGHEKLFF. CDR3 DNA: TGTGCCAGCAGCGGCAAAGCAGGGCATGAAAAACTGTTTTTT.

This clonotype was seen ten or more times. The gene calls are TRBV11-2 and TRBJ2-1; D is perhaps TRBD2 (5 bases). The CDR3 extends over 11 amino acids. Between the trimmed V and J ends, which lost 5 bases and 15 bases, there was a span of 14 bases. CDR1 and CDR2 from the germline V gene are SGHAT and FQNNGV. Written as DNA, the CDR3 is TGTGCCAGCAGCGTAGGGAGCTCGCCGTTCTTC. Its translation is CASSVGSSPFF.

V usage is TRBV18 and J usage is TRBJ2-5; D not certain. V was trimmed by 2 bases and J by 5 bases, leaving 18 bases between them. The germline V gene has CDR1 KGHSH and CDR2 LQKENI. CDR3 length equals 16 residues. CDR3 coding DNA: TGTGCCAGCTCACCAGGAATCTGGGGTTCTGGGGAGACCCAGTACTTC. The encoded protein is CASSPGIWGSGETQYF.

This chain links TRBV20-1 with TRBJ2-2; 10 bases map to TRBD2. CDR3 length equals 15 residues. The V and J ends lost 4 bases and 6 bases, in that order; junction bases with no gene match: 8. Germline loops: CDR1 DFQATT, CDR2 SNEGSKA (reference sequence). CDR3 residues: CSATGLADPSGELFF. The CDR3 bases are TGCAGTGCTACCGGACTAGCGGATCCTTCCGGGGAGCTGTTTTTT.

This clonotype was detected many times. The chain uses TRBV27 and TRBJ2-7; 10 nucleotides agree with TRBD1. This CDR3 spans 15 amino acids. CDR1 and CDR2 from the germline V gene are MNHEY and SMNVEV (reference sequence). V was clipped by 3 bases and J by 3 bases; unmatched bases: 5. The CDR3 loop reads CASSFGTGDHYEQYF. For the CDR3, the DNA is TGTGCCAGCAGTTTCGGGACAGGGGATCACTACGAGCAGTACTTC.

This clonotype came up a few times. The V call is TRBV6-2 or TRBV6-3, the J call TRBJ1-5; TRBD1 is a possible D gene (5 bases). Germline CDR1 is MNHEY and CDR2 is SVGEGT. CDR3 length equals 15 residues. The V end was cut by 5 bases, the J end by 0 bases, with 11 bases between. CDR3 bases: TGTGCCAGCAGTGAGGGGATACATAGCAATCAGCCCCAGCATTTT. Amino acid sequence: CASSEGIHSNQPQHF.

This clonotype appeared a few times. The gene calls are TRBV28 and TRBJ2-1, with a weak D call TRBD2 (5 bases). The germline V gene encodes CDR1 MDHEN and CDR2 SYDVKM. The CDR3 sequence is 15 residues long. V lost 6 bases and J lost 9, with 21 bases in between. The CDR3 bases are TGTGCCAGCAGGCACCTAGGTCGGCTAGCACTTGAGCAGTTCTTC. This translates into CASRHLGRLALEQFF.

This clonotype was counted a few times. The chain uses TRBV18 and TRBJ2-7; 11 bases match TRBD2. The germline V gene has CDR1 KGHSH and CDR2 LQKENI. The CDR3 covers 14 residues. J was trimmed by 11 bases and V by 4 bases; bases with no gene match: 10. DNA for the CDR3: TGTGCCAGCTCACAACCCGGGACTAGCGGCGAAGAGTACTTC. This encodes CASSQPGTSGEEYF.

This clonotype was observed many times. The chain carries TRBV11-3 and TRBJ2-2, with 13 nucleotides matching TRBD2. The germline gives CDR1 SGHNT, CDR2 YENEEA. This CDR3 is built from 17 residues. V lost 4 bases, J lost 5 bases, and 7 bases stayed unmatched. The CDR3 spells CASSSRTSGSGTGELFF. The CDR3 DNA follows: TGTGCCAGCAGCTCGCGGACTAGCGGGAGTGGGACCGGGGAGCTGTTTTTT.

This clonotype was counted many times. The chain carries TRBV30 and TRBJ1-6; 7 positions match TRBD1. This CDR3 region has 14 residues. Germline V CDR1 and CDR2: GTSNPN, SVGIG (reference sequence). Trimming at V came to 2 bases and at J to 7 bases, leaving 5 bases not matched to a gene. CDR3: CAWSRGLGNSPLHF. The DNA of the CDR3 is TGTGCCTGGAGTAGGGGGCTGGGGAATTCACCCCTCCACTTT.

About this clonotype itself: An end of the junction does not agree with germline; a read error may underlie this. The J gene is TRBJ2-5, the V gene TRBV7-2, with 9 bases identical to TRBD2. The CDR3 has 14 residues. Germline V gives CDR1 SGHTA, CDR2 FQGNSA. The CDR3 nucleotides read TGTGCCAGCAGCTTTAGCGGGAGCCAAGAGACCCAGTGCTTC. Translated, it gives CASSFSGSQETQCF.

This clonotype appeared many times. The chain is built from TRBV12-3 or TRBV12-4 and TRBJ2-5; D uncertain. This CDR3 has 12 amino acids. Trimming took off 1 base at V and 7 bases at J, with 7 bases between the two ends. The CDR3 here is CASSLGGWTQYF. The CDR3 nucleotides are TGTGCCAGCAGTTTAGGGGGTTGGACCCAGTACTTC.

Details on this clonotype: This sequence is one base from a far larger clone and is likely a read error. The chain employs TRBV13 and TRBJ2-3, with D uncertain. Trimming stripped 6 bases from V and 0 bases from J, with 13 bases between. Germline V gene lookup returns CDR1 PRHDT and CDR2 FYEKMQ (reference sequence). This CDR3 comprises 15 residues. CDR3 bases: TGTGCCAGCAGTGAATCGACGGCTAGCACAGATACGCAGTATTTT. It is translated as CASSESTASTDTQYF.

The table lists this clonotype with many counts. The chain recombines TRBV6-2 or TRBV6-3 with TRBJ2-2, with D possibly matching TRBD2 (5 bases). The V and J ends lost 7 bases and 4 bases respectively, with 13 bases between them. The length of the CDR3 is 14 residues. Germline CDR1 is MNHEY and CDR2 is SVGEGT. CDR3 in amino acids: CASTLAAGTGELFF. The CDR3 DNA reads as TGTGCCAGCACCCTCGCGGCGGGCACCGGGGAGCTGTTTTTT.

At least ten counts were recorded for this clonotype. This chain uses TRBV12-3 or TRBV12-4 with TRBJ2-5; 8 bases agree with TRBD2. V dropped 3 bases and J dropped 1; count of bases not matched to a gene: 10. The CDR3 spans 17 residues. The CDR3 coding sequence is TGTGCCAGCAGTTTTAGGGCTGGTAGCGGGACCCAAGAGACCCAGTACTTC. Encoded protein: CASSFRAGSGTQETQYF.

The sample holds many counts of this clonotype. J is TRBJ1-1 and V is TRBV28; D not resolved. The CDR3 consists of 14 residues. The V end lost 6 bases, the J end lost 4 bases, and 15 bases lay between the germline ends. Germline-derived CDR1 and CDR2 are MDHEN and SYDVKM. As DNA, the CDR3 is TGTGCCAGCAGACCGTACGGAGAGAGCACTGAAGCTTTCTTT. This gives the protein CASRPYGESTEAFF.

The chain recombines TRBV6-1 with TRBJ1-1; 7 nucleotides match TRBD1. The CDR3 is 15 residues long. Trimming removed 6 bases from V and 6 bases from J; junction bases left unmatched: 13. Germline CDR1 and CDR2: MNHNS and SASEGT. This CDR3 reads CASRGTGERSSEAFF. The CDR3 DNA follows: TGTGCCAGCAGGGGCACAGGGGAGCGGTCTTCTGAAGCTTTCTTT.

This clonotype was seen at least ten times. The chain has TRBV12-5 and TRBJ1-1; D remains ambiguous. V lost 6 bases and J 1 base, leaving 9 bases between the germline ends. Looked up from germline, CDR1 is LGHNT and CDR2 is FRNRAP. The CDR3 has 13 amino acids. In DNA form, the CDR3 reads TGTGCTAGTGGATCTACAGAGAACACTGAAGCTTTCTTT. It encodes CASGSTENTEAFF. The variable domain in full, with the rest retrieved from reference TRBV12-5 and TRBJ1-1, is DARVTQTPRHKVTEMGQEVTMRCQPILGHNTVFWYRQTMMQGLELLAYFRNRAPLDDSGMPKDRFSAEMPDATLATLKIQPSEPRDSAVYFCASGSTENTEAFFGQGTRLTVV.

This clonotype was seen repeatedly, ten times or more. CDR3 DNA: TGTGCCAGCAGTCCAGACACCCAAGAGACCCAGTACTTC. Residues: CASSPDTQETQYF. J is TRBJ2-5 and V is TRBV28; D is ambiguous. The CDR3 spans 13 residues. Between the trimmed V and J ends, which lost 5 bases and 1 base, there was a span of 8 bases. Germline assignment: CDR1 MDHEN and CDR2 SYDVKM.

Many counts were recorded for this clonotype. This chain connects TRBV6-2 or TRBV6-3 to TRBJ2-3, with 7 bases aligning to TRBD2. CDR1 is MNHEY, CDR2 SVGEGT, per germline. Trimming took 5 bases from V and 4 from J; bases not matched to a gene: 6. This CDR3 comprises 14 residues. CDR3: CASSEGGRPDTQYF. CDR3 DNA sequence: TGTGCCAGCAGTGAGGGAGGGCGACCAGATACGCAGTATTTT.

This clonotype has more than one count but fewer than ten. A read error may account for a junction end that differs from germline. The V call is TRBV10-3, the J call TRBJ2-1, with D maybe TRBD1 (6 bases). CDR1 ENHRY and CDR2 SYGVKD come from the germline V gene. This CDR3 is built from 16 residues. CDR3 DNA: TGTGCCATCAGTGAGTCGGCAGGGGCGGCTTACAATGAGCAGTCCTTC. As protein: CAISESAGAAYNEQSF.